This T cell receptor beta chain appears in the sequencing data of a study of T cell repertoires in cytomegalovirus infection. A word on this clonotype: Its antigen is undetermined.

Using its own MiXCR run on the reads, TCRdb lists one record per CDR3 protein. The sample lists 900,000 to 950,000 distinct CDR3 sequences, 31% occurring once. This CDR3 has 15 amino acids. CDR1 is MNHEY and CDR2 is SMNVEV in the germline V gene (reference sequence). V gave up 5 bases and J gave up 7 bases; unmatched junction bases: 5. The chain couples TRBV27 to TRBJ2-5, with 15 positions matching TRBD2. The specimen comprised cultured CD8+ T cells from PBMCs, sampled from culture after CMV antigen stimulation. The clonotype was recovered from a human donor in good health (CMV status not recorded). Some clones in this sample may be carry-over from other donors' samples. The CDR3, as DNA: TGTGCCAGCAGTCGGACTAGCGGGGGGGCCGGGACCCAGTACTTC. This translates into CASSRTSGGAGTQYF.